This entry lists 3 T cell receptor beta chains sequenced from one sample in a study of shared clonotypes between healthy human individuals. Naive CD8 cells, CD45RO-negative and positively selected for CCR7, excluded terminally differentiated effector memory CD45RA+ cells. Sequencing was performed with immunoSEQ multiplex PCR; in TCRdb, only in-frame clones are kept and a portion is missing. The table includes about 2 million clones, roughly 95% detected once. Sequencing used naive CD8+ T cells sorted from blood. The receptors here all came from a man between 18 and 29 years old in good health.

The rearrangement links TRBV4-1 to TRBJ2-5; 8 nucleotides line up with TRBD1. Trimming took 5 bases from V and 2 from J; bases not matched to a gene: 10. The CDR3 spans 16 residues. Germline CDR1 and CDR2: MGHRA and YSYEKL. The CDR3 sequence is CASSDGQGMVQETQYF. The CDR3 bases are TGCGCCAGCAGCGACGGACAGGGCATGGTTCAAGAGACCCAGTACTTC.

This clone appeared once. The chain has TRBV4-1 and TRBJ2-1, with D perhaps matching TRBD1 or TRBD2 (6 bases each). From germline, CDR1 is MGHRA and CDR2 YSYEKL. This CDR3 contains 13 residues. V lost 4 bases, J lost 4 bases, and 8 bases lay in between. The CDR3 loop reads CASSRGGYNEQFF. The CDR3 nucleotides read TGCGCCAGCAGCCGAGGGGGGTACAATGAGCAGTTCTTC.

This chain uses TRBV30 with TRBJ2-7; D remains ambiguous. Trimming removed 6 bases from V and 0 bases from J, with 9 bases in between. The CDR3 is 12 amino acids. The germline gives CDR1 GTSNPN, CDR2 SVGIG (reference sequence). CDR3 loop: CACLIHSYEQYF. The CDR3 DNA follows: TGTGCCTGTCTCATACACTCCTACGAGCAGTACTTC.